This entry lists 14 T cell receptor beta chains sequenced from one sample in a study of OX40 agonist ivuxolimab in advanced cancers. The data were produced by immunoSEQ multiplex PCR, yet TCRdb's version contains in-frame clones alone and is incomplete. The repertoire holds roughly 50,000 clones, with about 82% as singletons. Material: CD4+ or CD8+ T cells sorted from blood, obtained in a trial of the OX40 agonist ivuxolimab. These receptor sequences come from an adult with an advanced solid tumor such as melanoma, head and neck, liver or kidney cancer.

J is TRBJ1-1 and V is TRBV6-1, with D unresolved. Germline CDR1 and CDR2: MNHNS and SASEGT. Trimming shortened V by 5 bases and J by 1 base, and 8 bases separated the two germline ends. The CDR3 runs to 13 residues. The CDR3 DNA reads TGTGCCAGCAGTCGGACGGGGAACACTGAAGCTTTCTTT. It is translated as CASSRTGNTEAFF.

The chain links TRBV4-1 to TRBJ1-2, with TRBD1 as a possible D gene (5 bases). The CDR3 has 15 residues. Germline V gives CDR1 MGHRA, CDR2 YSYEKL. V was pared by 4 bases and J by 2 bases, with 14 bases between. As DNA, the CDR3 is TGCGCCAGCAGCCGGTCGGGAGGGGAGAACTATGGCTACACCTTC. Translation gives CASSRSGGENYGYTF.

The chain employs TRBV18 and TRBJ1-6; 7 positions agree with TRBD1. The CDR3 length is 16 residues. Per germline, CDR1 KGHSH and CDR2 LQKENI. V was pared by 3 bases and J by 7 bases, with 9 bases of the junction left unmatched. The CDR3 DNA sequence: TGTGCCAGCTCACCTCAAGTGACAGGGCAGAATTCACCCCTCCACTTT. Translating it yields CASSPQVTGQNSPLHF.

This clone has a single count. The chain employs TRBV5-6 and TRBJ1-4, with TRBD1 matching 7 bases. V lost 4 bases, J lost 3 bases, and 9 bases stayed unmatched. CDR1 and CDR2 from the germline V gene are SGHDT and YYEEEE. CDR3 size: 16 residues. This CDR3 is CASSLGGTVSNEKLFF. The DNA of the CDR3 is TGTGCCAGCAGCCTGGGCGGGACAGTTTCTAATGAAAAACTGTTTTTT.

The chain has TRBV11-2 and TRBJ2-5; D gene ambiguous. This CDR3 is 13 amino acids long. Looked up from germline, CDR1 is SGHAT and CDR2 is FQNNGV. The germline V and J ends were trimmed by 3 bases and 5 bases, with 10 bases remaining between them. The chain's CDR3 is CASSFGLYETQYF. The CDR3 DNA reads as TGTGCCAGCAGCTTCGGGTTGTACGAGACCCAGTACTTC.

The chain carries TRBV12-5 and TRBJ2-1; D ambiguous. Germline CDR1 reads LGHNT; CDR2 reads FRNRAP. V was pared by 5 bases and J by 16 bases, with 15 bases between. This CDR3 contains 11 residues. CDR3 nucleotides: TGTGCTAGTGGTCCCGGGTGGTATGGATTCTTC. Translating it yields CASGPGWYGFF.

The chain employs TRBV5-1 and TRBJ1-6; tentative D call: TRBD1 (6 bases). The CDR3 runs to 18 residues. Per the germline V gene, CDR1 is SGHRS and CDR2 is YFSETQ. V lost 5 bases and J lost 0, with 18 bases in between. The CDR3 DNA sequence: TGCGCCAGCAGACAGGCTACAGGGAGGAGCTCCTATAATTCACCCCTCCACTTT. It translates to CASRQATGRSSYNSPLHF.

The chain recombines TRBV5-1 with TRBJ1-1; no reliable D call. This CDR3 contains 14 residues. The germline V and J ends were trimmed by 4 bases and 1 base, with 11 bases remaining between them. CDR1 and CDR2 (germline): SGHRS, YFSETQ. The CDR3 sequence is CASSTKPPNTEAFF. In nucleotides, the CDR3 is TGCGCCAGCAGCACCAAACCCCCGAACACTGAAGCTTTCTTT.

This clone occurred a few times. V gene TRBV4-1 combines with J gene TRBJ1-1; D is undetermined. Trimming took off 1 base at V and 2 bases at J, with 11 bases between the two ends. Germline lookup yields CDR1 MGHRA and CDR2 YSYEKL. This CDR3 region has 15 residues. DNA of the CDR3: TGCGCCAGCAGCCAAGGATTTCCCTTTAACACTGAAGCTTTCTTT. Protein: CASSQGFPFNTEAFF.

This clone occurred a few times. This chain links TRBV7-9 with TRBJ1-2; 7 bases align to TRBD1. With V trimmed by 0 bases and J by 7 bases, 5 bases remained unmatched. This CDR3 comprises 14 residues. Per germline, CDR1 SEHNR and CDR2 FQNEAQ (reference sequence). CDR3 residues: CASSLARQGLGYTF. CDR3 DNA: TGTGCCAGCAGCTTAGCACGACAGGGACTTGGCTACACCTTC.

The CDR3 loop is CASSLEFRTDTQYF. CDR3 nucleotides: TGTGCCAGCAGCTTAGAATTCCGCACAGATACGCAGTATTTT. V usage is TRBV7-2 and J usage is TRBJ2-3; no definite D call. The V gene lost 1 base and the J gene lost 1 base, with 6 bases spanning the gap. Per the germline V gene, CDR1 is SGHTA and CDR2 is FQGNSA. This CDR3 is 14 amino acids long.

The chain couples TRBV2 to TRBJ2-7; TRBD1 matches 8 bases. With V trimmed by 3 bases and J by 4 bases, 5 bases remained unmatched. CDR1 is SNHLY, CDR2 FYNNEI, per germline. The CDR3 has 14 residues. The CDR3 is CASSDEWTGYEQYF. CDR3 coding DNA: TGTGCCAGCAGTGATGAGTGGACAGGGTACGAGCAGTACTTC.

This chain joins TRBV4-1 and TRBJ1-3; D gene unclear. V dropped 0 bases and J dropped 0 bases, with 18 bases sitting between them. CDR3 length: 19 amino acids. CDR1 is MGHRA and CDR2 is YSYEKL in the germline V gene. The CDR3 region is CASSQDRSASAHSGNTIYF. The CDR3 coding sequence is TGCGCCAGCAGCCAAGATAGGTCGGCGTCGGCTCACTCTGGAAACACCATATATTTT.

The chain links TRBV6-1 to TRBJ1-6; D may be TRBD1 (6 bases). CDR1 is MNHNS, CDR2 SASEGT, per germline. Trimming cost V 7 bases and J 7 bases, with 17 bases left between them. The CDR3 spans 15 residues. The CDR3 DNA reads TGTGCCAGCAAACAGGACAGCCTCCTCAATTCACCCCTCCACTTT. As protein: CASKQDSLLNSPLHF.